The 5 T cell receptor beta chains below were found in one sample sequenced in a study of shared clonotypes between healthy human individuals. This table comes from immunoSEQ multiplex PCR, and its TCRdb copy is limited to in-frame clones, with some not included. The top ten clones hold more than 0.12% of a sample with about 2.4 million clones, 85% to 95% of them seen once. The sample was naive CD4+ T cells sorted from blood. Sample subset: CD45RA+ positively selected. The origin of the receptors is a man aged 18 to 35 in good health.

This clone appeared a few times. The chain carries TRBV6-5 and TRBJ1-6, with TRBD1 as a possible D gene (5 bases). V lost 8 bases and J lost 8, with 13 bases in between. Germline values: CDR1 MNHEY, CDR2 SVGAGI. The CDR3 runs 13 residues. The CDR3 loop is CASQGGLDSPLHF. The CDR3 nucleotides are TGTGCCAGCCAGGGAGGGTTGGATTCACCCCTCCACTTT.

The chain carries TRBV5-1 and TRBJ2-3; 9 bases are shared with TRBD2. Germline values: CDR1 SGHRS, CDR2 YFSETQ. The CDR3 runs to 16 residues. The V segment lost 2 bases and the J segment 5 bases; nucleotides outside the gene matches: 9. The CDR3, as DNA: TGCGCCAGCAGCTTAAAGCGGGGGGCACACTTAGATACGCAGTATTTT. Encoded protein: CASSLKRGAHLDTQYF.

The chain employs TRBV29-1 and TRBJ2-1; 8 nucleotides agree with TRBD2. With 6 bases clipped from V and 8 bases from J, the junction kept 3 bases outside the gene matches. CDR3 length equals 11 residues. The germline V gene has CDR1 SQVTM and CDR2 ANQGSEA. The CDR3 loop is CSVGLADEQFF. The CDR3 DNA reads TGCAGCGTCGGACTAGCAGATGAGCAGTTCTTC.

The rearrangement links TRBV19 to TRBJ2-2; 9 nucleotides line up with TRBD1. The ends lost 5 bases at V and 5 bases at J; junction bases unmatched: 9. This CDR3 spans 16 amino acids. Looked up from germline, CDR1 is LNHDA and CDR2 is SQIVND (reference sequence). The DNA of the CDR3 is TGTGCCAGTAGTCCCGCGGGACAGGGAGGGACCGGGGAGCTGTTTTTT. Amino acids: CASSPAGQGGTGELFF.

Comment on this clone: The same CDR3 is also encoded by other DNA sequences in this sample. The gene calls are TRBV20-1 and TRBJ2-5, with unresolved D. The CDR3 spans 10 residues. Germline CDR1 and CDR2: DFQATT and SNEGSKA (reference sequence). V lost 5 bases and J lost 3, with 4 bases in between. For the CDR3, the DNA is TGCAGTGCTCTAAAAGAGACCCAGTACTTC. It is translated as CSALKETQYF.